The 14 T cell receptor beta chains below come from one sample, sequenced in a study of blood T cells in healthy people across ages. The authors ran a second PCR of about 7 to 11 cycles using a sample-barcoded 5' primer and a J-beta primer mix. TCRdb analysed the 5' RACE reads with MiXCR anew, one entry per CDR3 protein. Of about 640,000 distinct CDR3 sequences listed, around 54% were seen once; the top ten hold 35% to 40%. The sample taken for sequencing was blood. These receptors all come from a man aged 55 to 70 in good health.

This chain joins TRBV28 and TRBJ2-3, with 7 bases identical to TRBD2. The V segment lost 3 bases and the J segment 8 bases; nucleotides outside the gene matches: 8. The germline gives CDR1 MDHEN, CDR2 SYDVKM. The CDR3 contains 14 residues. The CDR3 loop reads CASSFPFGLVTQYF. DNA for the CDR3: TGTGCCAGCAGTTTTCCGTTCGGACTAGTTACGCAGTATTTT.

V is TRBV28 and J is TRBJ2-7, with 11 bases identical to TRBD1. J gave up 5 bases and V 4 bases, and 4 bases lay outside the gene matches. CDR3 length: 14 residues. From germline, CDR1 is MDHEN and CDR2 SYDVKM. Here the CDR3 reads CASSSGQGDDEQYF. The CDR3 bases are TGTGCCAGCAGTTCGGGACAGGGGGATGACGAGCAGTACTTC.

This clonotype appeared a few times. The chain carries TRBV4-1 and TRBJ2-4; no clear D gene. Trimming removed 1 base from V and 6 bases from J, with 10 bases in between. Germline V gives CDR1 MGHRA, CDR2 YSYEKL. CDR3 length equals 14 residues. The CDR3 coding sequence is TGCGCCAGCAGCCAAGTAGAAAGTGCAAACATTCAGTACTTC. Amino acids: CASSQVESANIQYF.

The V call is TRBV20-1, the J call TRBJ2-5; D possibly corresponds to TRBD2 (6 bases). V lost 5 bases and J lost 5, with 24 bases in between. CDR1 DFQATT and CDR2 SNEGSKA come from the germline V gene (reference sequence). The CDR3 sequence is 16 residues long. CDR3 sequence (DNA): TGCAGTGCTGTCGGAGGGGCAGGGCTGATTTGGGAGACCCAGTACTTC. It yields the protein CSAVGGAGLIWETQYF.

V usage is TRBV28 and J usage is TRBJ2-3; no firm D call. This CDR3 contains 18 residues. Germline V CDR1 and CDR2: MDHEN, SYDVKM. V was shortened by 2 bases and J by 4 bases, with 22 bases between the two germline ends. The CDR3 bases are TGTGCCAGCAGTTTAGGCTCCGCTCGGTGGCGAAAGGCAGATACGCAGTATTTT. Amino acid sequence: CASSLGSARWRKADTQYF. Full variable domain (missing parts from reference TRBV28 and TRBJ2-3): DVKVTQSSRYLVKRTGEKVFLECVQDMDHENMFWYRQDPGLGLRLIYFSYDVKMKEKGDIPEGYSVSREKKERFSLILESASTNQTSMYLCASSLGSARWRKADTQYFGPGTRLTVL.

The V gene is TRBV2, the J gene TRBJ2-1, with TRBD2 matching over 8 bases. CDR1 is SNHLY, CDR2 FYNNEI, per germline. The J segment lost 2 bases and the V segment lost 7 bases, leaving 4 bases of the junction unmatched. The CDR3 consists of 14 residues. The CDR3 DNA is TGTGCCAGCAAGTCGGGGGGGCCCTACAATGAGCAGTTCTTC. Amino acids: CASKSGGPYNEQFF. Looking up the rest from reference TRBV2 and TRBJ2-1 gives the full variable domain: EPEVTQTPSHQVTQMGQEVILRCVPISNHLYFYWYRQILGQKVEFLVSFYNNEISEKSEIFDDQFSVERPDGSNFTLKIRSTKLEDSAMYFCASKSGGPYNEQFFGPGTRLTVL.

The rearrangement joins TRBV12-3 or TRBV12-4 to TRBJ1-1, with a tentative D call TRBD1 (6 bases). The V end was cut by 3 bases, the J end by 6 bases, with 14 bases between. This CDR3 is 14 amino acids long. The CDR3: CASSFSRGSAEAFF. The CDR3 DNA is TGTGCCAGCAGTTTTAGCAGGGGTAGCGCTGAAGCTTTCTTT.

The chain combines TRBV7-9 with TRBJ1-3, with a possible D match to TRBD1 (6 bases). CDR3 length equals 16 residues. V lost 3 bases and J lost 0, with 12 bases in between. CDR1 SEHNR and CDR2 FQNEAQ come from the germline V gene (reference sequence). This chain's CDR3 is CASSFPGVLSGNTIYF. DNA of the CDR3: TGTGCCAGCAGCTTCCCAGGGGTCCTCTCTGGAAACACCATATATTTT.

V gene TRBV10-3 combines with J gene TRBJ1-2; no clear D. Germline loops: CDR1 ENHRY, CDR2 SYGVKD. Deletions cut 0 bases from V and 2 bases from J, with 4 bases between. The CDR3 covers 13 residues. The CDR3 sequence: CAISESGNYGYTF. DNA of the CDR3: TGTGCCATCAGTGAGTCAGGAAACTATGGCTACACCTTC.

With respect to this clonotype: An end of the junction does not agree with germline; a read error may underlie this. The chain couples TRBV12-3 or TRBV12-4 to TRBJ2-3; D remains ambiguous. This CDR3 has 15 residues. The CDR3 spells CASGFEAHQADTQYF. The CDR3 DNA sequence: TGTGCCAGCGGTTTTGAGGCCCACCAAGCAGATACGCAGTATTTT.

The chain combines TRBV6-5 with TRBJ2-7; 11 nucleotides match TRBD1. The length of the CDR3 is 16 residues. V lost 4 bases, J lost 7 bases, and 12 bases stayed unmatched. Germline CDR1 is MNHEY and CDR2 is SVGAGI. This CDR3 reads CASSFTSGTGGWEQYF. The CDR3 region has the DNA TGTGCCAGCAGTTTCACCTCCGGGACAGGGGGATGGGAGCAGTACTTC.

The gene calls are TRBV20-1 and TRBJ1-5; no firm D call. Germline V gives CDR1 DFQATT, CDR2 SNEGSKA (reference sequence). V was shortened by 6 bases and J by 0 bases, with 12 bases between the two germline ends. The CDR3 runs 14 residues. The CDR3 protein is CSAQSGGSNQPQHF. CDR3 DNA: TGCAGTGCCCAGTCGGGAGGTAGCAATCAGCCCCAGCATTTT.

This clonotype was recorded a few times. An end of the junction differs from the germline gene, which may be a read error. The gene calls are TRBV24-1 and TRBJ2-1; 8 bases align to TRBD2. The CDR3 has 16 amino acids. Looked up from germline, CDR1 is KGHDR and CDR2 is SFDVKD. CDR3 DNA: TGTGCCACTAGTGATTTGGCGGGGGGCAAGGTCAATGAGCAGTTCTTC. Protein sequence: CATSDLAGGKVNEQFF.

Here the CDR3 DNA reads TGCGCCAGCAGCTCCGACAGGGGCGGCCTTGACTACACCTTC. Its protein product is CASSSDRGGLDYTF. The chain recombines TRBV5-1 with TRBJ1-2; 8 nucleotides match TRBD1. The V gene's germline CDR1 is SGHRS and CDR2 YFSETQ. The V gene end was trimmed by 3 bases and the J gene end by 10 bases; junction bases not matched to a gene: 11. The CDR3 contains 14 residues.